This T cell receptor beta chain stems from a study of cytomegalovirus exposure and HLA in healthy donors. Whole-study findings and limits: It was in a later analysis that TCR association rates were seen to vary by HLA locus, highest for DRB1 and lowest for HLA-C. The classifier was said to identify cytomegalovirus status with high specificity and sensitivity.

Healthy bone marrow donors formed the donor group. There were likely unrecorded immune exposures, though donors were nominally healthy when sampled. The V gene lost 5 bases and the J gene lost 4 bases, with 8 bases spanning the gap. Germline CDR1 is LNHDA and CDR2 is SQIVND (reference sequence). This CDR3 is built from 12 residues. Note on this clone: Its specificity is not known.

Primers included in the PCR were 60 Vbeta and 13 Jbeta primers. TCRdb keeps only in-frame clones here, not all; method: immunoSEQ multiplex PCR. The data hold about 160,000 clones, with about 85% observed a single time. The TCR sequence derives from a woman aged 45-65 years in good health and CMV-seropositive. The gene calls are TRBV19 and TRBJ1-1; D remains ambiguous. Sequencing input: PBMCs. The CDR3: CASSREPTEAFF. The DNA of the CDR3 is TGTGCCAGTAGTCGGGAGCCCACTGAAGCTTTCTTT. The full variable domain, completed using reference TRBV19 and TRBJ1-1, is DGGITQSPKYLFRKEGQNVTLSCEQNLNHDAMYWYRQDPGQGLRLIYYSQIVNDFQKGDIAEGYSVSREKKESFPLTVTSAQKNPTAFYLCASSREPTEAFFGQGTRLTVV.